The clone carrying this T cell receptor (beta chain) was seen a single time. The data were obtained in a study of T cells in narcolepsy. Across the whole study: Enrolled donors included narcolepsy type 1 or type 2 patients and healthy controls.

Here immunoSEQ multiplex PCR was the method, and the copy in TCRdb shows in-frame clones only, minus some. The profile shows tens of thousands of clones, about 76% of them singletons. The sequence came from a human donor with narcolepsy. Input material: CD45RA- memory CD4+ T cells from PBMCs.

The CDR3 DNA sequence: TGTGCCAGCAGTTTAACCCGTGGAGATACGCAGTATTTT. It codes for CASSLTRGDTQYF. The chain couples TRBV27 to TRBJ2-3; no clear D. Trimming stripped 2 bases from V and 5 bases from J, with 8 bases between. Germline CDR1 MNHEY, CDR2 SMNVEV (reference sequence). The CDR3 runs to 13 residues.